The 9 T cell receptor beta chains listed next were all sequenced from one sample in a study of cytomegalovirus exposure and HLA in healthy donors. With 60 Vbeta and 13 Jbeta primers, the PCR was carried out. Clones were read by immunoSEQ multiplex PCR, and TCRdb kept only the in-frame ones, dropping some. The repertoire holds under 100,000 clones, with under 80% as singletons. The sequenced material came from PBMCs. These receptors were obtained from a boy aged 5-17 years in good health and CMV-seronegative.

The chain combines TRBV5-4 with TRBJ2-2, with D possibly TRBD1 on 5 matching bases. Trimming shortened V by 5 bases and J by 8 bases, and 13 bases separated the two germline ends. The CDR3 loop spans 13 amino acids. Germline CDR1 and CDR2: SGHNT and YYREEE (reference sequence). CDR3 bases: TGTGCCAGCAGATCCCAGGGATTGGGGGAGCTGTTTTTT. It codes for CASRSQGLGELFF.

The chain joins TRBV5-1 to TRBJ2-1; D ambiguous. CDR1 SGHRS and CDR2 YFSETQ come from the germline V gene. The CDR3 covers 13 residues. Trimming pared 0 bases from V and 6 bases from J, leaving 7 bases between. The CDR3 loop reads CASSLVVSNEQFF. The CDR3 nucleotides are TGCGCCAGCAGCTTGGTTGTCTCCAATGAGCAGTTCTTC.

Only a few counts were recorded for this clone. The chain links TRBV14 to TRBJ1-1; maybe TRBD1 (5 bases). There are 15 residues in the CDR3. Germline-derived CDR1 and CDR2 are SGHDN and FVKESK. The germline V and J ends were trimmed by 0 bases and 2 bases, with 10 bases remaining between them. CDR3 protein: CASSQEWGLNTEAFF. In DNA form, the CDR3 reads TGTGCCAGCAGCCAAGAATGGGGCCTAAACACTGAAGCTTTCTTT.

This chain connects TRBV30 to TRBJ1-4; 7 positions match TRBD1. Germline V lookup: CDR1 GTSNPN, CDR2 SVGIG (reference sequence). The V gene end was trimmed by 2 bases and the J gene end by 8 bases; junction bases not matched to a gene: 11. The CDR3 loop spans 15 amino acids. The DNA for the CDR3 is TGTGCCTGGAGTACGACAGGGCCCCGGGGGGAAAAACTGTTTTTT. Translating gives CAWSTTGPRGEKLFF.

This clone was picked up a small number of times. V and J are TRBV6-1 and TRBJ2-7; possibly TRBD1 for D (6 bases). The CDR3 consists of 14 residues. Trimming took 11 bases from V and 3 from J, leaving 20 bases between them. Germline loops: CDR1 MNHNS, CDR2 SASEGT. This CDR3 is CAGSVETGSYEQYF. As DNA, the CDR3 is TGTGCCGGCTCGGTCGAGACAGGAAGCTACGAGCAGTACTTC.

The rearrangement uses TRBV15 and TRBJ2-7, with TRBD1 matching over 9 bases. The J segment lost 5 bases and the V segment lost 6 bases, leaving 2 bases of the junction unmatched. This CDR3 is built from 12 residues. From germline, CDR1 is LNHNV and CDR2 YYDKDF (reference sequence). In DNA, the CDR3 is TGTGCCACCAGGCGGACAGGGGACGAGCAGTACTTC. As protein: CATRRTGDEQYF.

In this sample, this clone turned up once. The chain is built from TRBV6-5 and TRBJ1-1, with D maybe TRBD1 (5 bases). There are 15 residues in the CDR3. Germline CDR1 and CDR2: MNHEY and SVGAGI. Trimming shortened V by 1 base and J by 0 bases, and 9 bases separated the two germline ends. The DNA of the CDR3 is TGTGCCAGCAGTTACTTCGACAGCTTGAACACTGAAGCTTTCTTT. Translated, it gives CASSYFDSLNTEAFF.

Comment on this clone: Germline and junction disagree at one end, which may indicate a read error. V and J are TRBV7-3 and TRBJ1-1; D remains ambiguous. Germline V gene lookup returns CDR1 SGHTA and CDR2 FQGTGA. There are 13 residues in the CDR3. Here the CDR3 reads CASSITMNTEAFF. The CDR3 nucleotides are TGTGCCAGCAGCATAACCATGAACACTGAAGCTTTCTTT.

This rearrangement joins TRBV7-2 to TRBJ1-2; 8 nucleotides match TRBD1. The CDR3 is 15 amino acids. CDR1 is SGHTA, CDR2 FQGNSA, per germline. V shed 5 bases, J shed 2 bases, and the junction held 7 bases outside the gene matches. The CDR3 DNA reads as TGTGCCAGCAGCCCCCAGACAGGGGCAAACTATGGCTACACCTTC. This codes for CASSPQTGANYGYTF.